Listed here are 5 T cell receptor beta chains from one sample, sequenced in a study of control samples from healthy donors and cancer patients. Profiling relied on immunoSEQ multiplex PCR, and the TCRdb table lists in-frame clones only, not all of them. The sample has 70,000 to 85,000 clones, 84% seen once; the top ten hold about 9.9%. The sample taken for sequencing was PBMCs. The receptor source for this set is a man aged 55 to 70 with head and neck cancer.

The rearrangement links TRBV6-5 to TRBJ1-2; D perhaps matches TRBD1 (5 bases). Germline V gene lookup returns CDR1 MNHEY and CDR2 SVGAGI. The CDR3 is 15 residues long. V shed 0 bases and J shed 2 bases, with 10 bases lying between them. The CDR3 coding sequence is TGTGCCAGCAGTTACTCTTTTTGGGACAACTATGGCTACACCTTC. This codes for CASSYSFWDNYGYTF.

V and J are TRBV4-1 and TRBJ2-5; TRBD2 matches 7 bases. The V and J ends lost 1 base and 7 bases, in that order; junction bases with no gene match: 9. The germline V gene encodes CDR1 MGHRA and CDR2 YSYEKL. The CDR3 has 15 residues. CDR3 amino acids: CASSQAGLRLGTQYF. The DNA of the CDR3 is TGCGCCAGCAGCCAAGCGGGACTACGGCTGGGGACCCAGTACTTC.

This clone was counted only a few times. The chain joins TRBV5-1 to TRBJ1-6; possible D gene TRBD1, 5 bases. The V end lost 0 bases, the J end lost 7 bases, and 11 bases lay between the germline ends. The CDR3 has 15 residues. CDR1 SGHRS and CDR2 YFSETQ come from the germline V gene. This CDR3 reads CASSLGQLRNSPLHF. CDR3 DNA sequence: TGCGCCAGCAGCTTGGGACAGCTCCGGAATTCACCCCTCCACTTT.

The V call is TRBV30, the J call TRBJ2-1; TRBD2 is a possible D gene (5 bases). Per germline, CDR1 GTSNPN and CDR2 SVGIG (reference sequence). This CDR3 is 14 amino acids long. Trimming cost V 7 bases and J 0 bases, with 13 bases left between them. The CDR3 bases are TGTGCCTCGAATAGCGCCTCCTCCTACAATGAGCAGTTCTTC. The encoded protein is CASNSASSYNEQFF.

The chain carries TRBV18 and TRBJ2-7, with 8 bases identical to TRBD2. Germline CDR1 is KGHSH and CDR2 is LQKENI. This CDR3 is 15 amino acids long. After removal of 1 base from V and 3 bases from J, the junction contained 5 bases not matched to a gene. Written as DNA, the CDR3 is TGTGCCAGCTCACCACAGCGGACTAGCAACTACGAGCAGTACTTC. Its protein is CASSPQRTSNYEQYF.